This TCR beta chain was identified in a study of a mutant IDH1 vaccine in newly diagnosed glioma. At the level of the study: Once 4-6 weeks had passed after radiotherapy alone, vaccination started, or it started with temozolomide cycles.

The method was immunoSEQ multiplex PCR; TCRdb's version includes in-frame clones alone and lacks a portion of them. The data show about 54,000 clones, roughly four fifths seen once. To note about this clone: Its antigen is as yet unknown.

Noted time point: week 47, end of study. A 20-mer mutant IDH1 peptide at 300 ug was injected subcutaneously with topical imiquimod. Vaccination of patients was performed eight times, in weeks 1, 3, 5, 7, 11, 15, 19 and 23. The sequence was collected from a woman between 50 and 59 years old with glioma. The source was PBMCs, collected from a glioma patient whose treatment included an IDH1 peptide vaccine.

CDR3 sequence: CASSPTSGVNSEQFF. The DNA for the CDR3 is TGTGCCAGCAGCCCCACTAGCGGGGTAAACAGTGAGCAGTTCTTC. The J gene is TRBJ2-1, the V gene TRBV7-2; 10 nucleotides agree with TRBD2. CDR3 length: 15 amino acids. The germline V gene encodes CDR1 SGHTA and CDR2 FQGNSA. J gave up 9 bases and V 5 bases, and 10 bases lay outside the gene matches.